This T cell receptor (beta chain) is drawn from a study of T cell responses to AZD1222 COVID-19 vaccine. Overall study findings and caveats: Seropositive AZD1222 recipients at baseline numbered only five or six. Possibly, clonal diversity was underestimated; donors were largely white British and included more females.

The CDR3 extends over 14 amino acids. The V gene's germline CDR1 is MNHEY and CDR2 SMNVEV (reference sequence). J was trimmed by 1 base and V by 5 bases; bases with no gene match: 4. On this clone: Its antigen is still unknown.

Measured with immunoSEQ multiplex PCR; TCRdb has only the in-frame clones, and not every one. The table records roughly 110,000 clones, 80% to 90% of them present only once. The sequenced sample was peripheral blood, obtained on day 0 of AZD1222 vaccination. The V and J genes are TRBV27 and TRBJ1-1, with TRBD1 identical over 7 bases. The sequence was collected from an adult in good health. The DNA for the CDR3 is TGTGCCAGCAGTCTACAGGGGTGGAACACTGAAGCTTTCTTT. Translating it yields CASSLQGWNTEAFF.